These T cell receptor beta chains were read from a single sample in a study of cytomegalovirus exposure and HLA in healthy donors. Only in-frame clones appear in the TCRdb table, and some are missing; sequencing was by immunoSEQ multiplex PCR. Its listing shows roughly 30,000 clones. Sequencing was done on a sample of PBMCs. The receptors originated from a woman in her forties in good health and CMV-seropositive. The CDR3 runs from the conserved cysteine through the conserved F or W. The D gene is left open where the match is weak. Clone sizes are given selectively: once, few, many, or a class where the clone is expanded.

length	size	V	J	D	CDR3	DNA
11	.	TRBV20-1	TRBJ1-1	.	CSARPRSEAFF	TGCAGTGCTAGGCCCAGATCTGAAGCTTTCTTT
12	.	TRBV6-1	TRBJ2-1	TRBD2	CATAGWEGEQFF	TGTGCCACCGCCGGGTGGGAGGGTGAGCAGTTCTTC
17	.	TRBV5-1	TRBJ2-2	TRBD2	CASSLLGLAGVAGELFF	TGCGCCAGCAGCCTCCTGGGACTAGCGGGAGTCGCCGGGGAGCTGTTTTTT
14	.	TRBV7-9	TRBJ2-1	TRBD1	CASSSKTGLDEQFF	TGTGCCAGCAGCTCCAAGACAGGGTTAGATGAGCAGTTCTTC
14	.	TRBV6-1	TRBJ2-5	.	CATAEGGGLETQYF	TGTGCCACAGCGGAGGGGGGGGGTTTGGAGACCCAGTACTTC
14	.	TRBV27	TRBJ2-7	.	CASSYQGGAYEQYF	TGTGCCAGCAGCTACCAAGGGGGTGCCTACGAGCAGTACTTC
15	.	TRBV5-1	TRBJ2-7	TRBD1	CASSPRQGTAYEQYF	TGCGCCAGCAGCCCTCGACAGGGGACAGCCTACGAGCAGTACTTC
14	.	TRBV7-2	TRBJ1-2	TRBD1	CASSAFRDSYGYTF	TGTGCCAGCAGCGCGTTCCGGGACAGCTATGGCTACACCTTC
13	.	TRBV30	TRBJ2-1	.	CAWDAGNPREQFF	TGTGCCTGGGATGCGGGAAATCCCCGTGAGCAGTTCTTC
16	.	TRBV30	TRBJ2-7	.	CAWSKRGGRLTYEQYF	TGTGCCTGGAGTAAAAGAGGAGGCAGGCTAACCTACGAGCAGTACTTC
12	.	TRBV11-3	TRBJ1-1	.	CASSSQDSEAFF	TGTGCCAGCAGCTCCCAGGACAGTGAAGCTTTCTTT
14	.	TRBV29-1	TRBJ1-1	.	CSVEYERGNTEAFF	TGCAGCGTTGAGTATGAAAGGGGGAACACTGAAGCTTTCTTT
14	.	TRBV13	TRBJ2-5	TRBD2	CASSARLAGRTQYF	TGTGCCAGCAGCGCCCGACTAGCGGGAAGGACCCAGTACTTC
14	.	TRBV27	TRBJ1-5	.	CASSRRVGDPPQHF	TGTGCCAGCAGCCGACGGGTAGGGGATCCGCCCCAGCATTTT
13	.	TRBV30	TRBJ1-2	.	CAWNSDGHRGYTF	TGTGCCTGGAACTCAGATGGACACCGGGGCTACACCTTC
13	.	TRBV29-1	TRBJ2-1	.	CSVKTGLDNEQFF	TGCAGCGTTAAGACGGGACTCGACAATGAGCAGTTCTTC
20	.	TRBV4-3	TRBJ2-7	.	CASSQGIQGPLTEISYEQYF	TGCGCCAGCAGCCAAGGGATCCAAGGTCCCTTGACAGAGATCTCCTACGAGCAGTACTTC
15	.	TRBV7-8	TRBJ2-7	TRBD2	CASSLGAGVSYEQYF	TGTGCCAGCAGCTTAGGTGCGGGGGTTTCCTACGAGCAGTACTTC
15	.	TRBV30	TRBJ1-1	.	CAWSVPSYTRGEAFF	TGTGCCTGGAGTGTCCCCTCGTACACTCGCGGTGAAGCTTTCTTT
12	medium-sized	TRBV6-5	TRBJ1-2	.	CASSSGGDGYTF	TGTGCCAGCAGCTCCGGGGGGGATGGCTACACCTTC
12	.	TRBV9	TRBJ2-1	.	CASSPEGHEQFF	TGTGCCAGCAGCCCAGAGGGCCATGAGCAGTTCTTC
17	.	TRBV4-1	TRBJ1-2	TRBD1	CASSQAGTGGSLYGYTF	TGCGCCAGCAGCCAAGCGGGGACAGGAGGTTCCCTCTATGGCTACACCTTC